Listed below are T cell receptor beta chains from one sample, sequenced in a study of blood T cell repertoires in COVID-19. Assay: immunoSEQ multiplex PCR; the TCRdb copy retains only in-frame clones and omits some. The table lists roughly 300,000 clones, around 85% of them singletons. Sequenced material: peripheral blood. The origin of the receptors is a human donor in a cohort sampled during active COVID-19. CDR3s include the opening cysteine and the closing phenylalanine or tryptophan. A D gene is named only where the DNA matches it firmly. For some rows the clone size is stated as once, few or many, or as a class when expanded; others skip it.

j_call clone_size v_call d_call cdr3_length cdr3_aa cdr3_nt
TRBJ2-3 NA TRBV28 TRBD2 13 CASRGGYTDTQYF TGTGCCAGCCGGGGGGGATACACAGATACGCAGTATTTT
TRBJ1-2 NA TRBV2 TRBD1 16 CASSVALGQGGYGYTF TGTGCCAGCAGTGTCGCCCTTGGCCAGGGGGGCTATGGCTACACCTTC
TRBJ1-4 NA TRBV7-9 NA 18 CASSSGLIRIQTNEKLFF TGTGCCAGCAGCTCCGGTCTCATAAGGATACAGACTAATGAAAAACTGTTTTTT
TRBJ2-3 NA TRBV5-1 NA 15 CASSFYPTGTDTQYF TGCGCCAGCAGCTTCTACCCTACCGGGACAGATACGCAGTATTTT
TRBJ2-2 NA TRBV18 TRBD1 16 CASSPRTGENTGELFF TGTGCCAGCTCACCCCGGACAGGGGAAAACACCGGGGAGCTGTTTTTT
TRBJ2-7 NA TRBV7-2 NA 16 CASSLFGQGGLSEQYF TGTGCCAGCAGCTTATTCGGCCAGGGTGGGCTTTCCGAGCAGTACTTC
TRBJ1-1 NA TRBV5-1 NA 15 CASSLGYGVNTEAFF TGCGCCAGCAGCTTAGGCTATGGAGTGAACACTGAAGCTTTCTTT
TRBJ2-7 NA TRBV7-9 TRBD1 14 CATAPGQRSYEQYF TGTGCCACCGCCCCGGGACAGCGCTCCTACGAGCAGTACTTC
TRBJ2-3 NA TRBV7-9 TRBD2 18 CASSAFTGTSWRTDTQYF TGTGCCAGCAGCGCATTTACCGGGACTAGCTGGAGGACAGATACGCAGTATTTT
TRBJ1-6 NA TRBV7-8 NA 16 CASSLLGLSYNSPLHF TGTGCCAGCAGCTTGTTGGGGCTCTCCTATAATTCACCCCTCCACTTT
TRBJ2-7 few TRBV11-2 NA 15 CASSGHRVGVYEQYF TGTGCCAGCAGCGGTCACAGGGTTGGGGTCTACGAGCAGTACTTC
TRBJ2-3 NA TRBV6-5 NA 15 CASSYGGASTDTQYF TGTGCCAGCAGTTATGGGGGGGCGAGCACAGATACGCAGTATTTT
TRBJ1-4 NA TRBV7-9 NA 15 CASSLRRITDEKLFF TGTGCCAGCAGCTTAAGAAGAATAACGGATGAAAAACTGTTTTTT
TRBJ2-1 NA TRBV4-2 NA 16 CASSPSAGGLYNEQFF TGTGCCAGCAGCCCTTCGGCCGGGGGGCTGTACAATGAGCAGTTCTTC
TRBJ2-6 NA TRBV24-1 NA 16 CATSDSDTHGANVLTF TGTGCCACCAGTGATTCTGATACACACGGGGCCAACGTCCTGACTTTC
TRBJ1-5 NA TRBV6-4 TRBD1 15 CASSAQQGANQPQHF TGTGCCAGCAGTGCCCAACAGGGGGCTAATCAGCCCCAGCATTTT
TRBJ1-1 once TRBV6-5 NA 16 CASSYQSTRRVAEAFF TGTGCCAGCAGTTACCAGTCAACACGGAGGGTGGCTGAAGCTTTCTTT
TRBJ1-2 NA TRBV10-3 TRBD1 13 CAIGGDRDYGYTF TGTGCCATCGGGGGTGACAGGGATTATGGCTACACCTTC
TRBJ2-5 NA TRBV4-2 TRBD2 18 CASSQGRLAGNARETQYF TGTGCCAGCAGCCAAGGAAGACTAGCGGGCAATGCTCGGGAGACCCAGTACTTC
TRBJ2-7 NA TRBV5-6 NA 13 CASSLRTVYEQYF TGTGCCAGCAGCTTGAGAACAGTCTACGAGCAGTACTTC
TRBJ2-5 NA TRBV12-5 NA 14 CASGLQESTETQYF TGTGCTAGTGGTTTACAGGAGTCTACAGAGACCCAGTACTTC
TRBJ1-1 NA TRBV5-1 NA 14 CASSLGQRYTEAFF TGCGCCAGCAGCTTGGGACAAAGGTACACTGAAGCTTTCTTT
TRBJ2-2 NA TRBV24-1 NA 12 CATSADTGELFF TGTGCCACCAGTGCCGACACCGGGGAGCTGTTTTTT
TRBJ2-7 NA TRBV6-5 NA 14 CASKFQVFDYEQYF TGTGCCAGCAAATTTCAGGTATTCGACTACGAGCAGTACTTC
TRBJ2-1 NA TRBV5-1 TRBD2 14 CASSPGGPYNEQFF TGCGCCAGCAGCCCGGGGGGGCCCTACAATGAGCAGTTCTTC
TRBJ1-1 NA TRBV7-3 TRBD1 14 CASSWDSQNTEAFF TGTGCCAGCAGCTGGGACAGCCAGAACACTGAAGCTTTCTTT
TRBJ2-5 NA TRBV14 NA 15 CASSQELHSRETQYF TGTGCCAGCAGCCAAGAGCTCCACAGTAGAGAGACCCAGTACTTC
TRBJ2-7 NA TRBV6-5 TRBD1 16 CASSSTGGMGFYEQYF TGTGCCAGCAGTTCGACAGGGGGAATGGGCTTCTACGAGCAGTACTTC
TRBJ2-3 many TRBV6-4 NA 13 CASSDSTTDTQYF TGTGCCAGCAGTGACTCGACTACAGATACGCAGTATTTT
TRBJ1-6 few TRBV30 NA 14 CAWSKETANSPLHF TGTGCCTGGAGTAAGGAGACAGCTAATTCACCCCTCCACTTT
TRBJ1-2 NA TRBV3-1/TRBV3-2 TRBD1 15 CASSRSDRSEIGYTF TGTGCCAGCAGCCGCTCGGACAGGTCGGAGATAGGCTACACCTTC
TRBJ1-1 NA TRBV6-1 NA 12 CASSEGSPRAFF TGTGCCAGCAGTGAAGGTAGCCCCCGAGCTTTCTTT
TRBJ1-1 NA TRBV6-5 NA 13 CASIPAVGPEAFF TGTGCCAGCATTCCCGCTGTGGGGCCCGAAGCTTTCTTT
TRBJ1-2 once TRBV30 NA 16 CACLGQGLRSTRGYTF TGTGCCTGCCTAGGGCAGGGGCTCCGAAGTACGAGGGGCTACACCTTC
TRBJ2-1 many TRBV7-9 TRBD2 14 CATTGTSSYNEQFF TGTGCCACCACCGGGACTAGCTCCTACAATGAGCAGTTCTTC
TRBJ2-7 NA TRBV29-1 NA 14 CSVDEVPPSSEQYF TGCAGCGTTGATGAGGTGCCCCCGTCAAGCGAGCAGTACTTC